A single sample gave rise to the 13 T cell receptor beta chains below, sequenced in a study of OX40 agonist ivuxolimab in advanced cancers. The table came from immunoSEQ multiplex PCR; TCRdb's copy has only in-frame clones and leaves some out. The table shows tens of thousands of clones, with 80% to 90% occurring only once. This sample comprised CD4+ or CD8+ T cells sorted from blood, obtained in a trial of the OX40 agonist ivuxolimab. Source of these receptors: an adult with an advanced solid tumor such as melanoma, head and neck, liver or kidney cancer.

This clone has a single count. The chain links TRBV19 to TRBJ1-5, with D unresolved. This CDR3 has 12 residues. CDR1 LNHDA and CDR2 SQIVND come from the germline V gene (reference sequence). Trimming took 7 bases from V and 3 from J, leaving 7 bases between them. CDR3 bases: TGTGCCAGTACGAGTTACAATCAGCCCCAGCATTTT. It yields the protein CASTSYNQPQHF.

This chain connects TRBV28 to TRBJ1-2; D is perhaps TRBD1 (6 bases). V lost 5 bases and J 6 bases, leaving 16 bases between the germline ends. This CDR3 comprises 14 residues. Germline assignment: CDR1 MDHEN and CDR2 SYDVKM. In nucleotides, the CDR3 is TGTGCCAGCAGTGGATACAGGGAGTTGAATGGCTACACCTTC. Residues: CASSGYRELNGYTF.

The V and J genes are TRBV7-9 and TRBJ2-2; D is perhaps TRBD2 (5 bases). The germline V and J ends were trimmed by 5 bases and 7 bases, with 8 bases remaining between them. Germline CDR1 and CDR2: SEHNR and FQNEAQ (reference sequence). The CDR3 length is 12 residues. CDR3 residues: CASSPRGGELFF. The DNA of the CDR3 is TGTGCCAGCAGCCCACGGGGCGGGGAGCTGTTTTTT.

Here the CDR3 DNA reads TGCGCCAGCGCCCCAGCTCGGCGGAAGAGCTCCTACAATGAGCAGTTCTTC. The encoded protein is CASAPARRKSSYNEQFF. The V and J genes are TRBV10-2 and TRBJ2-1; D gene uncertain. Per the germline V gene, CDR1 is WSHSY and CDR2 is SAAADI. V lost 8 bases and J 0 bases, leaving 20 bases between the germline ends. The CDR3 length is 17 residues.

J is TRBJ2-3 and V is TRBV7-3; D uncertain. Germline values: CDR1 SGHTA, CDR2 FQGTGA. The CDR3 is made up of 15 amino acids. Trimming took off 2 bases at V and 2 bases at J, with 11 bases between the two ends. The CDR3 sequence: CASSLVLTNTDTQYF. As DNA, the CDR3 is TGTGCCAGCAGCTTAGTACTAACTAACACAGATACGCAGTATTTT.

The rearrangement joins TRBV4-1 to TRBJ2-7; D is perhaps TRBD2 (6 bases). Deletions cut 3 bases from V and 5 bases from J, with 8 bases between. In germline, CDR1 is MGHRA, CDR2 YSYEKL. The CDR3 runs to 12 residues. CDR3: CASSQDYNEQYF. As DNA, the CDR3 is TGCGCCAGCAGCCAGGACTATAACGAGCAGTACTTC.

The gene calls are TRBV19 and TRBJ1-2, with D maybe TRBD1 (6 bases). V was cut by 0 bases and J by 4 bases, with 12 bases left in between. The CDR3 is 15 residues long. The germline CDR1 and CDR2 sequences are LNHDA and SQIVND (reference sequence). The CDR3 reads CASSIDSPTGYGYTF. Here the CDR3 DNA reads TGTGCCAGTAGTATAGATAGCCCGACAGGCTATGGCTACACCTTC.

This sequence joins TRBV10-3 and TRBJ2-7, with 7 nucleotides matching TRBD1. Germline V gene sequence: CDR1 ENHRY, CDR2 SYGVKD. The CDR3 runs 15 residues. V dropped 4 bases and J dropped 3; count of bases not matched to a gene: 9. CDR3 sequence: CAISAGQQPIYEQYF. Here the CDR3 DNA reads TGTGCCATCAGTGCGGGACAGCAGCCGATCTACGAGCAGTACTTC.

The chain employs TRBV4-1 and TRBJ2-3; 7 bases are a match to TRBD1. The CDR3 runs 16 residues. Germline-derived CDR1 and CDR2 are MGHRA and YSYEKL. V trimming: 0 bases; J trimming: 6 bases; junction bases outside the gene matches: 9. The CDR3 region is CASSQDPGQLRDTQYF. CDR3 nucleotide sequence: TGCGCCAGCAGCCAAGATCCGGGACAGCTTCGCGATACGCAGTATTTT.

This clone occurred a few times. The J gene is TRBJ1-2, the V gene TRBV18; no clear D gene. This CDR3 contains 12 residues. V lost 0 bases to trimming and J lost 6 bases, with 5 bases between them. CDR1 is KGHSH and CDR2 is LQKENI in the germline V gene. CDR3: CASSPPEDGYTF. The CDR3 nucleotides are TGTGCCAGCTCACCACCGGAGGATGGCTACACCTTC.

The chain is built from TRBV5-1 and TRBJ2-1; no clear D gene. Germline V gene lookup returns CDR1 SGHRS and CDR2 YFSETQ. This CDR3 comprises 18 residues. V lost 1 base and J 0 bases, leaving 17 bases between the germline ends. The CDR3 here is CASSLPKEPDNSYNEQFF. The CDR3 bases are TGCGCCAGCAGCTTGCCTAAAGAGCCCGACAACTCCTACAATGAGCAGTTCTTC.

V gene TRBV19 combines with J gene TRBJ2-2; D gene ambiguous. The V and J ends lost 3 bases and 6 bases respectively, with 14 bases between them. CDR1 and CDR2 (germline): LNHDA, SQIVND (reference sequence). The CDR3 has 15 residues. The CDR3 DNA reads TGTGCCAGTAGTATCGGAAACCCGACCGCCGGGGAGCTGTTTTTT. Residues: CASSIGNPTAGELFF.

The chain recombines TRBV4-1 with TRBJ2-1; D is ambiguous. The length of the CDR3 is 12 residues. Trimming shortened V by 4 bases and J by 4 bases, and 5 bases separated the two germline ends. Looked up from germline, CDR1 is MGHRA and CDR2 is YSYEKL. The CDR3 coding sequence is TGCGCCAGCAGCCCCGCATACAATGAGCAGTTCTTC. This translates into CASSPAYNEQFF.